The 12 T cell receptor beta chains below all came from one sample that was sequenced in a study of cytomegalovirus exposure and HLA in healthy donors. Both 60 Vbeta primers and 13 Jbeta primers went into the PCR. The method was immunoSEQ multiplex PCR; TCRdb's version includes in-frame clones alone and lacks a portion of them. The sample records fewer than 200,000 clones, around 81% being singletons. Material for sequencing was PBMCs. The receptors were gathered from a woman aged 18-29 years in good health and CMV-seropositive.

This clone was seen a handful of times. The chain joins TRBV9 to TRBJ2-7; 8 bases are shared with TRBD1. This CDR3 region has 16 residues. Germline CDR1 is SGDLS and CDR2 is YYNGEE. The junction had 10 bases not matched to a gene; V was cut back by 0 bases and J by 5 bases. CDR3 in DNA: TGTGCCAGCAGCGTAGGGTCAGGGGGCCATCGGCACGAGCAGTACTTC. Encoded protein: CASSVGSGGHRHEQYF.

The chain combines TRBV5-5 with TRBJ1-1, with 8 bases that match TRBD1. The CDR3 is 15 residues long. Trimming took 4 bases from V and 1 from J; bases not matched to a gene: 6. Germline V gives CDR1 SGHKS, CDR2 YYEKEE (reference sequence). As DNA, the CDR3 is TGTGCCAGCAGCCTAGAGGACAGGGCGAACACTGAAGCTTTCTTT. This gives the protein CASSLEDRANTEAFF.

This clone was counted a single time. The rearrangement joins TRBV6-1 to TRBJ2-1; 7 nucleotides match TRBD1. Trimming at V came to 9 bases and at J to 4 bases, leaving 6 bases not matched to a gene. Germline CDR1 MNHNS, CDR2 SASEGT. The CDR3 runs 13 residues. CDR3 residues: CASPQGDYNEQFF. The CDR3 coding sequence is TGTGCCAGTCCTCAGGGGGATTACAATGAGCAGTTCTTC.

This clone came up once. This chain joins TRBV18 and TRBJ1-2; 7 bases align to TRBD1. The CDR3 is 15 amino acids. The germline V gene encodes CDR1 KGHSH and CDR2 LQKENI. Trimming removed 0 bases from V and 5 bases from J; junction bases left unmatched: 6. The chain's CDR3 is CASSPPLTGLYGYTF. DNA for the CDR3: TGTGCCAGCTCACCACCACTGACAGGGCTTTATGGCTACACCTTC.

In its sample, this clone was seen a few times. This sequence joins TRBV11-2 and TRBJ2-7; D possibly corresponds to TRBD2 (6 bases). This CDR3 has 14 residues. Trimming removed 3 bases at V and 4 bases at J, with 13 bases between. Germline CDR1 is SGHAT and CDR2 is FQNNGV. The CDR3 bases are TGTGCCAGCAGCTTTGGGCGGGACGGGTACGAGCAGTACTTC. It is translated as CASSFGRDGYEQYF. Variable domain in full (rest from reference TRBV11-2 and TRBJ2-7): EAGVAQSPRYKIIEKRQSVAFWCNPISGHATLYWYQQILGQGPKLLIQFQNNGVVDDSQLPKDRFSAERLKGVDSTLKIQPAKLEDSAVYLCASSFGRDGYEQYFGPGTRLTVT.

CDR3 protein: CASSATGARETQYF. The CDR3 bases are TGTGCCAGCTCTGCCACAGGGGCCCGGGAGACCCAGTACTTC. This chain joins TRBV18 and TRBJ2-5, with 7 bases that match TRBD1. V lost 6 bases and J lost 5; bases outside the gene matches: 9. The germline V gene encodes CDR1 KGHSH and CDR2 LQKENI. This CDR3 has 14 residues.

The chain combines TRBV19 with TRBJ1-6, with a weak D call TRBD1 (6 bases). CDR1 LNHDA and CDR2 SQIVND come from the germline V gene (reference sequence). This CDR3 contains 16 residues. Trimming removed 7 bases from V and 1 base from J, with 14 bases in between. DNA of the CDR3: TGTGCCAGTACCCAGGGGAGAAGATCCTATAATTCACCCCTCCACTTT. It encodes CASTQGRRSYNSPLHF.

The chain recombines TRBV7-2 with TRBJ2-1; 11 positions agree with TRBD2. Germline CDR1 reads SGHTA; CDR2 reads FQGNSA. This CDR3 contains 15 residues. Trimming removed 3 bases from V and 7 bases from J; junction bases left unmatched: 5. Here the CDR3 reads CASSFSGGAENEQFF. The CDR3 bases are TGTGCCAGCAGCTTTAGCGGGGGGGCGGAAAATGAGCAGTTCTTC.

The chain recombines TRBV7-9 with TRBJ1-2; D is uncertain. With 2 bases removed from V and 4 bases from J, the gap between germline ends came to 11 bases. The CDR3 contains 14 residues. Germline CDR1 and CDR2: SEHNR and FQNEAQ (reference sequence). Here the CDR3 reads CASSLTGSPYGYTF. In DNA, the CDR3 is TGTGCCAGCAGCTTAACGGGGTCCCCCTATGGCTACACCTTC.

The rearrangement uses TRBV20-1 and TRBJ2-7; no clear D gene. Germline CDR1 is DFQATT and CDR2 is SNEGSKA (reference sequence). This CDR3 spans 10 amino acids. The V end was cut by 5 bases, the J end by 4 bases, with 6 bases between. The DNA for the CDR3 is TGCAGTGCTTACCTATACGAGCAGTACTTC. Its protein product is CSAYLYEQYF.

DNA for the CDR3: TGTGCCAGCAGCCTGGGACAGGGGACAGAGACCCAGTACTTC. It encodes CASSLGQGTETQYF. The chain uses TRBV11-3 and TRBJ2-5, with TRBD1 matching 10 bases. The CDR3 length is 14 residues. Germline V gene lookup returns CDR1 SGHNT and CDR2 YENEEA. Trimming at V came to 5 bases and at J to 4 bases, leaving 4 bases not matched to a gene.

This chain joins TRBV29-1 and TRBJ1-1, with 12 bases identical to TRBD1. Per germline, CDR1 SQVTM and CDR2 ANQGSEA. This CDR3 region has 14 residues. The ends lost 8 bases at V and 5 bases at J; junction bases unmatched: 9. CDR3 region: CSTEGTGGTTEAFF. DNA for the CDR3: TGCAGCACAGAAGGGACAGGGGGCACGACTGAAGCTTTCTTT.